The 4 T cell receptor beta chains given below trace back to one sample, sequenced in a study of CD8 T cells in ankylosing spondylitis. Study findings and constraints: A TCR beta motif of 7 or 8 highly homologous variants appeared characteristic of ankylosing spondylitis blood.

TCRdb analysed the 5' RACE reads with MiXCR anew, one entry per CDR3 protein. The sample records a few hundred thousand distinct CDR3 sequences, approximately 20% being singletons. These TCRs' antigens remain unknown. The sequenced sample consisted of blood, either unsorted or a sorted T cell fraction (not recorded which). The receptors were sampled from a male donor with ankylosing spondylitis.

This clonotype turned up a few times. The chain is built from TRBV30 and TRBJ1-5; no definite D call. This CDR3 is 16 amino acids long. The germline CDR1 and CDR2 sequences are GTSNPN and SVGIG (reference sequence). Trimming removed 2 bases at V and 0 bases at J, with 14 bases between. CDR3 region: CAWSIPSVYSNQPQHF. The CDR3, as DNA: TGTGCCTGGAGTATCCCCAGTGTCTATAGCAATCAGCCCCAGCATTTT.

This rearrangement joins TRBV7-8 to TRBJ2-1, with 13 bases matching TRBD2. The ends lost 5 bases at V and 1 base at J; junction bases unmatched: 5. CDR1 is SGHVS and CDR2 is FQNEAQ in the germline V gene. This CDR3 region has 17 residues. CDR3 in amino acids: CASSTRTSGSSYNEQFF. CDR3 bases: TGTGCCAGCAGCACCCGGACTAGCGGGAGTTCCTACAATGAGCAGTTCTTC.

This clonotype showed up just a few times. The rearrangement uses TRBV4-1 and TRBJ2-1; no definite D call. The CDR3 length is 15 residues. V lost 0 bases to trimming and J lost 7 bases, with 13 bases between them. Germline V gene lookup returns CDR1 MGHRA and CDR2 YSYEKL. In nucleotides, the CDR3 is TGCGCCAGCAGCCAAGATTATAACGAAGGGAATGAGCAGTTCTTC. Translation gives CASSQDYNEGNEQFF.

V gene TRBV12-3 or TRBV12-4 combines with J gene TRBJ2-3; D not certain. V lost 0 bases to trimming and J lost 2 bases, with 15 bases between them. The CDR3 sequence is 17 residues long. DNA of the CDR3: TGTGCCAGCAGTTTAGCCTTAAGTACCCAATCCACAGATACGCAGTATTTT. Protein product: CASSLALSTQSTDTQYF.